The present T cell receptor (beta chain) was sequenced within a study of OX40 agonist ivuxolimab in advanced cancers. Regarding the study in general: The costimulatory receptor OX40 (CD134) was targeted by ivuxolimab, a fully human IgG2 agonistic monoclonal antibody. Intravenous ivuxolimab was administered to patients every 2 weeks at six dose levels: 0.01, 0.1, 0.3, 1.5, 3 and 10 mg/kg. Of the roughly 52 dose-escalation patients, hepatocellular carcinoma was present in approximately 20, melanoma in approximately 15, renal cell carcinoma in 9 and head and neck cancer in 9. A male proportion of around 81% and a mean age of approximately 62 years, ranging from about 23 to 90, were recorded for the dose-escalation cohort. Patients were allowed to have had prior anti-PD-1, anti-PD-L1 or anti-CTLA-4 therapy, and approximately 41% of the dose-escalation patients had previously received checkpoint inhibitors. Partial responses were achieved by three dose-escalation patients, of whom one had hepatocellular carcinoma and two had cutaneous melanoma. The point of sequencing TCRbeta in the periphery was to test whether ivuxolimab changed TCR sequence diversity and drove clonal T-cell expansion. The paper reports the monotherapy dose-escalation portion (N = 52 patients) of the phase I ivuxolimab trial. Overall study outcomes, separate from this receptor: Low levels of normalized T-cell clonal expansion were also shown by some nonresponding patients. At doses of 0.1 to 3.0 mg/kg, clonal expansion of both CD4+ and CD8+ T cells in blood was seen between baseline and week 6. On average, CD8+ T cells showed more expanded clones than CD4+ T cells after ivuxolimab. Antigen specificity was not determined for the clonally expanded peripheral T cells. In partial responders in the 0.1-3.0 mg/kg groups, normalized peripheral clonal expansion was found to be among the lowest, especially among CD8+ T cells.

CDR1 and CDR2 are read off the germline V gene as MNHEY and SVGAGI. From cysteine to phenylalanine, the CDR3 is 12 amino acids long. The retained sequence is limited to the CDR3, 36 bases, with the frame set at the first base. V loses 8 bases, J loses 8 bases, and the germline ends lie 15 bases apart. Notes on this clone: Its antigen specificity is not known. Nothing much larger sits one base from this clone, and base qualities are not available.

To sequence the TCRbeta CDR3 region, genomic DNA was isolated from the sorted cells. The immunoSEQ Assay was used to sequence the TCRbeta CDR3 regions. The clones in this table, taken by TCRdb from immuneACCESS, are in-frame only. Not every clone is retained; where verified, under half of the shortfall comes from an unresolved V gene, and the cause of the rest is unknown. This sample lists tens of thousands of clones; roughly 80% were detected once. The top ten hold 6.5% to 8% of the sample. The trial excluded patients who had a history of autoimmune disease or who were on systemic immunosuppression. Peripheral blood for TCR sequencing was collected from all dose cohorts at baseline, on cycle 4 day 1, and on cycle 7 day 1. Samples were obtained from an open-label, multicenter, first-in-human phase I dose-escalation trial of ivuxolimab. Adults with locally advanced or metastatic melanoma, renal cell carcinoma, hepatocellular carcinoma or head and neck squamous cell carcinoma were enrolled in the trial. Before TCR sequencing, CD4+ T cells and CD8+ T cells from peripheral blood were sorted into separate populations.

The receptor's source is an adult with an advanced solid tumor such as melanoma, head and neck, liver or kidney cancer. Specimen: CD4+ or CD8+ T cells sorted from blood, collected in a trial of the OX40 agonist ivuxolimab. The chain is encoded by TRBV6-5 joined to TRBJ1-2; no D gene is confidently identified. At the DNA level, the sequence is TGTGCCAGCCCCCGGGGTAATCCGGGCTACACCTTC. Its protein product is CASPRGNPGYTF.